Shown below are 24 T cell receptor beta chains from a single sample sequenced in a study of OX40 agonist ivuxolimab in advanced cancers. The repertoire was sequenced with immunoSEQ multiplex PCR; TCRdb's copy has only in-frame clones and lacks some. The sample yields tens of thousands of clones, approximately 86% seen once. The sequencing used CD4+ or CD8+ T cells sorted from blood, collected in a trial of the OX40 agonist ivuxolimab. All receptors come from an adult with an advanced solid tumor such as melanoma, head and neck, liver or kidney cancer.

This chain connects TRBV4-1 to TRBJ2-7; 7 positions match TRBD2. The germline gives CDR1 MGHRA, CDR2 YSYEKL. The CDR3 has 15 amino acids. The V gene end was trimmed by 7 bases and the J gene end by 6 bases; junction bases not matched to a gene: 15. Here the CDR3 reads CASTPFGLEDAEQYF. In DNA, the CDR3 is TGCGCCAGCACCCCTTTCGGACTAGAGGACGCCGAGCAGTACTTC.

The chain joins TRBV11-2 to TRBJ2-1; 10 positions match TRBD2. The length of the CDR3 is 15 residues. The trim removed 3 bases at V and 8 bases at J, leaving 7 bases unmatched. Germline CDR1 SGHAT, CDR2 FQNNGV. The CDR3 nucleotides are TGTGCCAGCAGCTTCCCCCTAGCGGGAGCCTATGAGCAGTTCTTC. It is translated as CASSFPLAGAYEQFF.

This clone occurred a few times. This CDR3 is CASSGRTSGGDGSYNEQFF. The CDR3 DNA is TGTGCCAGCAGTGGCAGGACTAGCGGGGGTGATGGGTCCTACAATGAGCAGTTCTTC. V is TRBV13 and J is TRBJ2-1, with 13 bases that match TRBD2. V lost 6 bases and J lost 1; bases outside the gene matches: 12. Germline assignment: CDR1 PRHDT and CDR2 FYEKMQ (reference sequence). The CDR3 consists of 19 residues.

This clone has just one count. This rearrangement joins TRBV28 to TRBJ2-7; TRBD2 agrees at 8 bases. The J segment lost 6 bases and the V segment lost 8 bases, leaving 9 bases of the junction unmatched. This CDR3 has 13 residues. The germline V gene has CDR1 MDHEN and CDR2 SYDVKM. In nucleotides, the CDR3 is TGTGCCAGCGTTTTGACAGCGGGAGCCGAGCAGTACTTC. As protein: CASVLTAGAEQYF.

V and J are TRBV5-1 and TRBJ2-7; D uncertain. V lost 1 base and J 2 bases, leaving 7 bases between the germline ends. From germline, CDR1 is SGHRS and CDR2 YFSETQ. The CDR3 consists of 13 residues. The CDR3 region has the DNA TGCGCCAGCAGCTTGTTGGGGACCTACGAGCAGTACTTC. This translates into CASSLLGTYEQYF. Using reference TRBV5-1 and TRBJ2-7 for the parts outside the CDR3, the full variable domain is KAGVTQTPRYLIKTRGQQVTLSCSPISGHRSVSWYQQTPGQGLQFLFEYFSETQRNKGNFPGRFSGRQFSNSRSEMNVSTLELGDSALYLCASSLLGTYEQYFGPGTRLTVT.

J is TRBJ2-1 and V is TRBV19; 11 nucleotides match TRBD2. Germline values: CDR1 LNHDA, CDR2 SQIVND (reference sequence). The trim removed 2 bases at V and 8 bases at J, leaving 5 bases unmatched. The CDR3 covers 15 residues. The DNA for the CDR3 is TGTGCCAGTAGTATATCGTTAGCGGGAGGGTATGAGCAGTTCTTC. Encoded protein: CASSISLAGGYEQFF. The entire variable domain, with the rest obtained from reference TRBV19 and TRBJ2-1, is as follows: DGGITQSPKYLFRKEGQNVTLSCEQNLNHDAMYWYRQDPGQGLRLIYYSQIVNDFQKGDIAEGYSVSREKKESFPLTVTSAQKNPTAFYLCASSISLAGGYEQFFGPGTRLTVL.

The gene calls are TRBV9 and TRBJ2-7, with unresolved D. Germline lookup yields CDR1 SGDLS and CDR2 YYNGEE. The CDR3 is 12 amino acids. Trimming pared 3 bases from V and 3 bases from J, leaving 7 bases between. This CDR3 reads CASSDWGYEQYF. DNA of the CDR3: TGTGCCAGCAGCGACTGGGGCTACGAGCAGTACTTC.

This sequence joins TRBV7-2 and TRBJ2-1; 9 bases line up with TRBD1. The V gene end was trimmed by 5 bases and the J gene end by 3 bases; junction bases not matched to a gene: 8. CDR1 is SGHTA, CDR2 FQGNSA, per germline. The CDR3 spans 16 residues. CDR3 coding DNA: TGTGCCAGCAGCCCTTTCAGACAGGGGGGCTACAATGAGCAGTTCTTC. Protein: CASSPFRQGGYNEQFF.

This chain links TRBV6-5 with TRBJ1-6; no clear D. CDR1 MNHEY and CDR2 SVGAGI come from the germline V gene. With 0 bases removed from V and 9 bases from J, the gap between germline ends came to 12 bases. CDR3 length: 15 amino acids. The CDR3 region is CASSYSRGLGSPLHF. CDR3 DNA sequence: TGTGCCAGCAGTTACTCGCGAGGGTTAGGTTCACCCCTCCACTTT.

The rearrangement uses TRBV9 and TRBJ2-3, with D tentatively TRBD1 or TRBD2 (6 bases each). Germline CDR1 is SGDLS and CDR2 is YYNGEE. V dropped 0 bases and J dropped 0 bases, with 8 bases sitting between them. CDR3 length: 15 amino acids. In DNA form, the CDR3 reads TGTGCCAGCAGCGTAGGAGGGGGGAGCACAGATACGCAGTATTTT. Translation gives CASSVGGGSTDTQYF.

V usage is TRBV9 and J usage is TRBJ2-1; 7 bases agree with TRBD1. The length of the CDR3 is 18 residues. Germline CDR1 reads SGDLS; CDR2 reads YYNGEE. Germline trimming cut 3 bases from V and 3 bases from J; bases unmatched to any gene: 15. DNA of the CDR3: TGTGCCAGCAGCGCCCGGGACAGCCATGCTACAATCTACAATGAGCAGTTCTTC. It specifies CASSARDSHATIYNEQFF.

The chain uses TRBV28 and TRBJ2-7; D may be TRBD2 (5 bases). Trimming took off 6 bases at V and 7 bases at J, with 13 bases between the two ends. This CDR3 comprises 12 residues. Germline-derived CDR1 and CDR2 are MDHEN and SYDVKM. DNA for the CDR3: TGTGCCAGCAGCGGCGGGTTGGTGGAGCAGTACTTC. This sequence encodes CASSGGLVEQYF. The whole variable domain, remainder taken from reference TRBV28 and TRBJ2-7, is DVKVTQSSRYLVKRTGEKVFLECVQDMDHENMFWYRQDPGLGLRLIYFSYDVKMKEKGDIPEGYSVSREKKERFSLILESASTNQTSMYLCASSGGLVEQYFGPGTRLTVT.

In this sample, this clone turned up a few times. The genes are TRBV5-1 and TRBJ2-7; the D gene is possibly TRBD1 (6 bases). With 4 bases removed from V and 2 bases from J, the gap between germline ends came to 13 bases. The germline V gene has CDR1 SGHRS and CDR2 YFSETQ. CDR3 length: 14 amino acids. CDR3 loop: CASSTYGQTYEQYF. The CDR3 DNA reads as TGCGCCAGCAGCACCTACGGACAGACCTACGAGCAGTACTTC. Full variable domain (outside the CDR3, taken from reference TRBV5-1 and TRBJ2-7): KAGVTQTPRYLIKTRGQQVTLSCSPISGHRSVSWYQQTPGQGLQFLFEYFSETQRNKGNFPGRFSGRQFSNSRSEMNVSTLELGDSALYLCASSTYGQTYEQYFGPGTRLTVT.

The V gene is TRBV6-5, the J gene TRBJ2-7; 10 positions agree with TRBD1. This CDR3 contains 15 residues. The junction had 8 bases not matched to a gene; V was cut back by 5 bases and J by 4 bases. Germline V gene data show CDR1 as MNHEY and CDR2 as SVGAGI. The CDR3 protein is CASSALPGQGYEQYF. CDR3 coding DNA: TGTGCCAGCAGTGCGCTGCCGGGACAGGGGTACGAGCAGTACTTC.

The chain has TRBV6-5 and TRBJ2-1, with D unclear. The germline V gene encodes CDR1 MNHEY and CDR2 SVGAGI. V shed 0 bases and J shed 5 bases, with 11 bases lying between them. This CDR3 is 15 amino acids long. CDR3 sequence: CASSYSYKVDNEQFF. For the CDR3, the DNA is TGTGCCAGCAGTTACTCATATAAGGTCGACAATGAGCAGTTCTTC.

The chain carries TRBV7-2 and TRBJ1-5; no clear D gene. Trimming shortened V by 6 bases and J by 9 bases, and 12 bases separated the two germline ends. Germline CDR1 reads SGHTA; CDR2 reads FQGNSA. The CDR3 contains 12 residues. CDR3: CASSTSFSPQHF. In nucleotides, the CDR3 is TGTGCCAGCAGTACCTCCTTTTCGCCCCAGCATTTT.

CDR3: CASSSTGGYEQYF. The DNA of the CDR3 is TGCGCCAGCAGCTCGACAGGGGGCTACGAGCAGTACTTC. V usage is TRBV5-1 and J usage is TRBJ2-7, with 9 nucleotides matching TRBD1. The CDR3 runs 13 residues. The V gene's germline CDR1 is SGHRS and CDR2 YFSETQ. J gave up 3 bases and V 3 bases, and 1 base lay outside the gene matches.

This chain joins TRBV5-5 and TRBJ2-1; D not certain. Trimming took 4 bases from V and 6 from J, leaving 17 bases between them. The CDR3 contains 15 residues. Germline assignment: CDR1 SGHKS and CDR2 YYEKEE (reference sequence). CDR3 nucleotides: TGTGCCAGCAGCCCTTCTTCTGGGCCTGGCAATGAGCAGTTCTTC. This encodes CASSPSSGPGNEQFF. The variable domain in full, with the rest retrieved from reference TRBV5-5 and TRBJ2-1, is DAGVTQSPTHLIKTRGQQVTLRCSPISGHKSVSWYQQVLGQGPQFIFQYYEKEERGRGNFPDRFSARQFPNYSSELNVNALLLGDSALYLCASSPSSGPGNEQFFGPGTRLTVL.

The gene calls are TRBV5-1 and TRBJ2-1; the D gene could be TRBD1 or TRBD2 (5 bases each). Trimming cost V 3 bases and J 4 bases, with 11 bases left between them. Germline CDR1 reads SGHRS; CDR2 reads YFSETQ. The CDR3 runs to 14 residues. DNA of the CDR3: TGCGCCAGCAGCTGGGGGAAGGATTACAATGAGCAGTTCTTC. As protein: CASSWGKDYNEQFF. The whole variable domain, remainder taken from reference TRBV5-1 and TRBJ2-1, is KAGVTQTPRYLIKTRGQQVTLSCSPISGHRSVSWYQQTPGQGLQFLFEYFSETQRNKGNFPGRFSGRQFSNSRSEMNVSTLELGDSALYLCASSWGKDYNEQFFGPGTRLTVL.

V usage is TRBV11-1 and J usage is TRBJ1-2, with TRBD1 identical over 9 bases. This CDR3 is 13 amino acids long. From germline, CDR1 is SGHAT and CDR2 FQDESV (reference sequence). With V trimmed by 5 bases and J by 5 bases, 3 bases remained unmatched. The CDR3 loop is CASSAQGAYGYTF. The CDR3 nucleotides are TGTGCCAGCAGCGCACAGGGGGCTTATGGCTACACCTTC.

The rearrangement links TRBV28 to TRBJ2-1, with D tentatively TRBD2 (6 bases). Trimming stripped 6 bases from V and 6 bases from J, with 27 bases between. The CDR3 is made up of 18 amino acids. Germline V gene sequence: CDR1 MDHEN, CDR2 SYDVKM. The CDR3 DNA reads as TGTGCCAGCAGCCCGACCAGACAGAGGAGGGTCTATGGCAATGAGCAGTTCTTC. Amino acids: CASSPTRQRRVYGNEQFF. Filled out from reference TRBV28 and TRBJ2-1, the complete variable domain reads DVKVTQSSRYLVKRTGEKVFLECVQDMDHENMFWYRQDPGLGLRLIYFSYDVKMKEKGDIPEGYSVSREKKERFSLILESASTNQTSMYLCASSPTRQRRVYGNEQFFGPGTRLTVL.

This clone was recorded a few times. The V gene is TRBV27, the J gene TRBJ2-7, with 8 bases lining up with TRBD1. CDR3 length: 14 residues. Germline CDR1 MNHEY, CDR2 SMNVEV (reference sequence). With V trimmed by 6 bases and J by 5 bases, 9 bases remained unmatched. The DNA for the CDR3 is TGTGCCAGCAGGGAGAGACAGGGGCCCAACGAGCAGTACTTC. It is translated as CASRERQGPNEQYF.

This clone is medium-sized by share. The rearrangement links TRBV6-6 to TRBJ1-1; D remains unclear. The CDR3 is made up of 13 amino acids. The V gene lost 8 bases and the J gene lost 5 bases, with 15 bases spanning the gap. The germline CDR1 and CDR2 sequences are MNHNY and SVGAGI (reference sequence). CDR3 DNA sequence: TGTGCCAGCTTCCTCCATCTAGGGACTGAAGCTTTCTTT. Translation: CASFLHLGTEAFF.

The rearrangement joins TRBV11-2 to TRBJ2-3; D unclear. V was trimmed by 7 bases and J by 0 bases, leaving 14 bases between them. CDR1 is SGHAT and CDR2 is FQNNGV in the germline V gene. There are 15 residues in the CDR3. DNA of the CDR3: TGTGCCAGCACCACCGTGGGTCTTAGCACAGATACGCAGTATTTT. Residues: CASTTVGLSTDTQYF.